This T cell receptor (beta chain) is drawn from a study of blood T cell repertoires in COVID-19. As for the study in general: COVID-19 samples collected from the United States, Italy and Spain covered acute and convalescent phases. T cells, B-cell-depleted T cells, or PBMCs supplied cDNA or gDNA.

The germline V and J ends were trimmed by 3 bases and 4 bases, with 13 bases remaining between them. CDR1 and CDR2 from the germline V gene are MNHNS and SASEGT. The CDR3 is made up of 15 amino acids. In the authors' workflow: Reference gene primer amplification gave nucleated cell count estimates. TCRdb keeps only in-frame clones here, not all; method: immunoSEQ multiplex PCR. That table supplies the V and J calls and clone size; D and trimming were determined from the DNA. This sample has roughly 150,000 clones; around 89% occur once, and the top ten carry over 12%. This clonotype was obtained from a woman aged 40 to 50 with acute or convalescent COVID-19. Material: peripheral blood. This rearrangement joins TRBV6-1 to TRBJ1-5; no reliable D call. The CDR3 sequence: CASSDEAESNQPQHF. The CDR3 DNA reads as TGTGCCAGCAGTGATGAGGCGGAAAGTAATCAGCCCCAGCATTTT.